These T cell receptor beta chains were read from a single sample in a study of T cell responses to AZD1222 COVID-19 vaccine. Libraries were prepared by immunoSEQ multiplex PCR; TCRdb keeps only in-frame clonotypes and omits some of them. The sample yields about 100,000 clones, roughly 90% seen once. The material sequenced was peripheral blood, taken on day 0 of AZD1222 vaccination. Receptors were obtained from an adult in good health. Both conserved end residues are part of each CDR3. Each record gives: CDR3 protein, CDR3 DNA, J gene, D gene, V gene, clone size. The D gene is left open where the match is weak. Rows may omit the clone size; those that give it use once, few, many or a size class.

CASRGEQGNTEAFF | TGTGCCAGCAGAGGCGAACAGGGGAATACTGAAGCTTTCTTT | TRBJ1-1 | TRBD1 | TRBV7-9 | NA
CASSPPWQGNTIYF | TGTGCCAGTAGTCCCCCGTGGCAGGGAAACACCATATATTTT | TRBJ1-3 | NA | TRBV19 | NA
CASSLGQGRSYEQYF | TGTGCCAGCAGCTTGGGACAGGGAAGGTCCTACGAGCAGTACTTC | TRBJ2-7 | TRBD1 | TRBV7-2 | NA
CASFQDMNTEAFF | TGTGCCAGCTTCCAGGATATGAACACTGAAGCTTTCTTT | TRBJ1-1 | NA | TRBV19 | once
CAAPGGRDEQFF | TGTGCCGCCCCAGGGGGCAGAGATGAGCAGTTCTTC | TRBJ2-1 | TRBD1 | TRBV2 | NA
CASSPDRGTFGYTF | TGTGCCAGCAGCCCCGACAGGGGAACCTTTGGCTACACCTTC | TRBJ1-2 | TRBD1 | TRBV3-1/TRBV3-2 | NA
CASSLGTAQETQYF | TGTGCCAGCAGCCTCGGGACAGCTCAAGAGACCCAGTACTTC | TRBJ2-5 | TRBD1 | TRBV13 | NA
CASSLDLGKNIQYF | TGTGCCAGCAGCTTAGACTTGGGGAAAAACATTCAGTACTTC | TRBJ2-4 | NA | TRBV7-8 | NA
CASSGRSYGYTF | TGTGCCAGCAGCGGACGGTCCTATGGCTACACCTTC | TRBJ1-2 | NA | TRBV12-3/TRBV12-4 | once
CACWTGTGYTF | TGTGCCTGCTGGACAGGGACTGGCTACACCTTC | TRBJ1-2 | TRBD1 | TRBV6-5 | NA
CASRAREGSNEQFF | TGTGCCAGCAGAGCACGGGAGGGGAGTAATGAGCAGTTCTTC | TRBJ2-1 | TRBD2 | TRBV3-1/TRBV3-2 | NA
CASRHRWGQGPSGELFF | TGTGCCAGCAGACACCGCTGGGGACAGGGGCCCTCCGGGGAGCTGTTTTTT | TRBJ2-2 | TRBD1 | TRBV5-5 | NA
CASSPGEIGNTIYF | TGTGCCAGCTCACCAGGGGAAATTGGAAACACCATATATTTT | TRBJ1-3 | NA | TRBV18 | NA
CASSQRTSGGSYNEQFF | TGTGCCAGCAGCCAGAGAACTAGCGGGGGTTCCTACAATGAGCAGTTCTTC | TRBJ2-1 | TRBD2 | TRBV4-2 | NA
CAWTHSGNTIYF | TGTGCCTGGACACACTCTGGAAACACCATATATTTT | TRBJ1-3 | NA | TRBV30 | few
CASSLRYTEAFF | TGTGCCAGCAGTTTACGTTACACTGAAGCTTTCTTT | TRBJ1-1 | NA | TRBV28 | once
CARDYGQGVTNEKLFF | TGTGCCAGGGATTACGGACAGGGGGTCACTAATGAAAAACTGTTTTTT | TRBJ1-4 | TRBD1 | TRBV19 | NA
CASSVDGDSPLHF | TGTGCCAGCAGCGTAGATGGGGATTCACCCCTCCACTTT | TRBJ1-6 | NA | TRBV7-2 | once
CASSVANGAYGYTF | TGTGCCAGCAGCGTAGCAAATGGGGCTTATGGCTACACCTTC | TRBJ1-2 | NA | TRBV9 | NA
CASSLGLTGGYGYTF | TGCGCCAGCAGCTTGGGCCTTACAGGAGGATATGGCTACACCTTC | TRBJ1-2 | NA | TRBV5-1 | NA
CASSLSGGFQETQYF | TGTGCCAGCAGCTTAAGCGGGGGGTTCCAAGAGACCCAGTACTTC | TRBJ2-5 | TRBD2 | TRBV7-8 | NA
CASQRGGNTEAFF | TGTGCCAGTCAAAGGGGTGGGAACACTGAAGCTTTCTTT | TRBJ1-1 | NA | TRBV18 | once
CASSYSGQVNTEAFF | TGTGCCAGCAGTTACTCGGGGCAGGTGAACACTGAAGCTTTCTTT | TRBJ1-1 | NA | TRBV6-2/TRBV6-3 | NA
CASRQTTGGKNIQYF | TGCGCCAGCAGACAGACGACAGGGGGCAAAAACATTCAGTACTTC | TRBJ2-4 | TRBD1 | TRBV5-1 | NA
CASSVWAENTEAFF | TGTGCCAGCAGCGTATGGGCAGAGAACACTGAAGCTTTCTTT | TRBJ1-1 | NA | TRBV9 | NA
CASSLDGNPLPNQPQHF | TGTGCCAGCAGTTTAGACGGAAACCCCTTGCCAAATCAGCCCCAGCATTTT | TRBJ1-5 | NA | TRBV27 | NA
CASSPGHTDTQYF | TGTGCCAGCTCGCCAGGCCACACAGATACGCAGTATTTT | TRBJ2-3 | NA | TRBV21-1 | NA
CASSPSGWEKLFF | TGTGCCAGCAGCCCCAGTGGGTGGGAAAAACTGTTTTTT | TRBJ1-4 | NA | TRBV7-9 | once
CSVEVNYGYTF | TGCAGCGTTGAGGTGAACTATGGCTACACCTTC | TRBJ1-2 | NA | TRBV29-1 | few
CASSAAYSNQPQHF | TGTGCCAGCAGCGCAGCCTATAGCAATCAGCCCCAGCATTTT | TRBJ1-5 | NA | TRBV28 | NA
CASPTRYVSPSGNTIYF | TGTGCCAGCCCCACCCGCTATGTTTCGCCTTCCGGAAACACCATATATTTT | TRBJ1-3 | NA | TRBV27 | NA
CASSYFGRLNTEAFF | TGTGCCAGCAGTTACTTTGGCAGACTTAACACTGAAGCTTTCTTT | TRBJ1-1 | NA | TRBV6-5 | NA
CASSEYFQTTISTDTQYF | TGTGCCAGCAGTGAATACTTTCAGACGACCATCTCCACAGATACGCAGTATTTT | TRBJ2-3 | NA | TRBV25-1 | NA
CASSPTSQETQYF | TGTGCCAGCAGCCCGACTAGCCAAGAGACCCAGTACTTC | TRBJ2-5 | NA | TRBV6-2/TRBV6-3 | NA
CATSTRTGVHTIYF | TGTGCCACCAGCACTCGGACAGGGGTGCACACCATATATTTT | TRBJ1-3 | TRBD1 | TRBV15 | NA